This entry lists 26 T cell receptor beta chains sequenced from one sample in a study of blood T cell repertoires in COVID-19. TCRdb keeps only in-frame clones here, not all; method: immunoSEQ multiplex PCR. The sample comprises around 31,000 clones, approximately 89% of which are singletons, and 3.7% rests with the top ten. The sample consisted of peripheral blood. These TCRs come from a man between 60 and 75 years old with acute or convalescent COVID-19.

V is TRBV5-5 and J is TRBJ2-3; D possibly corresponds to TRBD1 (6 bases). Germline V gene sequence: CDR1 SGHKS, CDR2 YYEKEE (reference sequence). Trimming pared 0 bases from V and 2 bases from J, leaving 16 bases between. This CDR3 has 17 amino acids. The CDR3 nucleotides read TGTGCCAGCAGCTTGGCCGGGAAGGGGGTCTTCACAGATACGCAGTATTTT. This sequence encodes CASSLAGKGVFTDTQYF.

The chain links TRBV5-1 to TRBJ1-2; 9 bases fit TRBD1. The CDR3 has 17 residues. In germline, CDR1 is SGHRS, CDR2 YFSETQ. The ends lost 5 bases at V and 7 bases at J; junction bases unmatched: 18. The CDR3 is CASRKGRETGTGIGYTF. The CDR3 coding sequence is TGCGCCAGCAGGAAGGGAAGGGAGACAGGGACAGGGATTGGCTACACCTTC. Full variable domain (rest looked up from reference TRBV5-1 and TRBJ1-2): KAGVTQTPRYLIKTRGQQVTLSCSPISGHRSVSWYQQTPGQGLQFLFEYFSETQRNKGNFPGRFSGRQFSNSRSEMNVSTLELGDSALYLCASRKGRETGTGIGYTFGSGTRLTVV.

The chain recombines TRBV5-6 with TRBJ1-1; TRBD1 agrees at 9 bases. Germline CDR1 reads SGHDT; CDR2 reads YYEEEE. Germline trimming cut 0 bases from V and 4 bases from J; bases unmatched to any gene: 4. The CDR3 is 15 residues long. As DNA, the CDR3 is TGTGCCAGCAGCTTGGACAGGGGGCCGGGCACTGAAGCTTTCTTT. Translating gives CASSLDRGPGTEAFF.

The chain couples TRBV3-1 (or the pseudogene TRBV3-2) to TRBJ1-1; TRBD1 is a possible D gene (6 bases). Trimming cost V 5 bases and J 3 bases, with 16 bases left between them. Germline V gives CDR1 LGHDT, CDR2 YNNKEL (reference sequence). The CDR3 is made up of 15 amino acids. CDR3 sequence reads: CASSESEDSYTEAFF. Written as DNA, the CDR3 is TGTGCCAGCAGCGAATCCGAGGACAGCTACACTGAAGCTTTCTTT.

This chain uses TRBV9 with TRBJ2-2; D not certain. CDR3 length: 14 amino acids. Germline-derived CDR1 and CDR2 are SGDLS and YYNGEE. The germline V and J ends were trimmed by 3 bases and 4 bases, with 10 bases remaining between them. This CDR3 reads CASSELGPTGELFF. CDR3 nucleotides: TGTGCCAGCAGCGAGCTAGGCCCCACCGGGGAGCTGTTTTTT.

The rearrangement links TRBV28 to TRBJ2-1; 8 nucleotides match TRBD2. This CDR3 is built from 15 residues. V was pared by 6 bases and J by 3 bases, with 7 bases of the junction left unmatched. Germline CDR1 MDHEN, CDR2 SYDVKM. The CDR3 sequence: CASSISGVVYNEQFF. DNA of the CDR3: TGTGCCAGCAGCATTAGCGGGGTCGTCTACAATGAGCAGTTCTTC. Full variable domain (rest looked up from reference TRBV28 and TRBJ2-1): DVKVTQSSRYLVKRTGEKVFLECVQDMDHENMFWYRQDPGLGLRLIYFSYDVKMKEKGDIPEGYSVSREKKERFSLILESASTNQTSMYLCASSISGVVYNEQFFGPGTRLTVL.

The chain carries TRBV3-1 (or the pseudogene TRBV3-2) and TRBJ2-7; 10 positions match TRBD1. Germline CDR1 reads LGHDT; CDR2 reads YNNKEL (reference sequence). Losses at the gene ends were 4 bases for V and 2 bases for J; bases not matched to a gene: 2. CDR3 length: 14 amino acids. CDR3 protein: CASSLGQGAYEQYF. The DNA of the CDR3 is TGTGCCAGCAGCCTAGGACAGGGGGCCTACGAGCAGTACTTC.

This chain uses TRBV12-5 with TRBJ1-5, with a possible D match to TRBD1 (6 bases). Germline CDR1 LGHNT, CDR2 FRNRAP. The CDR3 is 17 amino acids. V shed 2 bases and J shed 5 bases, with 19 bases lying between them. CDR3 loop: CASGLNRAGPPDQPQHF. The CDR3 DNA reads as TGTGCTAGTGGTTTGAACAGGGCCGGGCCACCCGATCAGCCCCAGCATTTT.

The CDR3 region is CSVGKGALNTGELFF. The CDR3 coding sequence is TGCAGCGTTGGGAAAGGGGCGCTTAATACCGGGGAGCTGTTTTTT. The chain recombines TRBV29-1 with TRBJ2-2, with D maybe TRBD1 (5 bases). The CDR3 sequence is 15 residues long. Germline CDR1 reads SQVTM; CDR2 reads ANQGSEA. V gave up 4 bases and J gave up 5 bases, with 17 bases separating them.

The chain has TRBV19 and TRBJ1-2, with a possible D match to TRBD1 (6 bases). The CDR3 totals 16 residues. Trimming stripped 2 bases from V and 4 bases from J, with 17 bases between. Germline-derived CDR1 and CDR2 are LNHDA and SQIVND (reference sequence). The DNA of the CDR3 is TGTGCCAGTAGTATAATTGGTTTCGGACAGTCCTATGGCTACACCTTC. Protein: CASSIIGFGQSYGYTF.

This clone was counted a single time. This chain joins TRBV27 and TRBJ2-2, with a tentative D call TRBD1 (6 bases). Germline V gene sequence: CDR1 MNHEY, CDR2 SMNVEV (reference sequence). The CDR3 has 16 amino acids. V lost 6 bases and J lost 6, with 20 bases in between. DNA of the CDR3: TGTGCCAGCAGCCTAGTCGGACAGATCCCTCCCGGGGAGCTGTTTTTT. Amino acid sequence: CASSLVGQIPPGELFF.

The rearrangement joins TRBV27 to TRBJ1-1, with D unresolved. V lost 1 base to trimming and J lost 6 bases, with 12 bases between them. Germline V CDR1 and CDR2: MNHEY, SMNVEV (reference sequence). This CDR3 is built from 14 residues. CDR3 protein: CASSLYGSTAEAFF. CDR3 in DNA: TGTGCCAGCAGTTTATATGGGAGCACCGCTGAAGCTTTCTTT.

This sequence joins TRBV19 and TRBJ2-5, with TRBD2 matching 7 bases. The CDR3 loop spans 15 amino acids. Germline CDR1 is LNHDA and CDR2 is SQIVND (reference sequence). J gave up 5 bases and V 5 bases, and 11 bases lay outside the gene matches. CDR3 protein: CASSPGRVTGETQYF. The CDR3 coding sequence is TGTGCCAGTAGTCCAGGGAGGGTAACGGGGGAGACCCAGTACTTC.

The chain is built from TRBV5-5 and TRBJ2-2; no clear D. V was trimmed by 0 bases and J by 3 bases, leaving 6 bases between them. The CDR3 is made up of 14 amino acids. CDR1 is SGHKS, CDR2 YYEKEE, per germline (reference sequence). This CDR3 reads CASSLVFYTGELFF. The CDR3 DNA reads as TGTGCCAGCAGCTTGGTTTTCTACACCGGGGAGCTGTTTTTT.

The chain combines TRBV6-4 with TRBJ2-1, with D possibly matching TRBD2 (5 bases). V lost 3 bases and J lost 4, with 10 bases in between. The CDR3 is 14 residues long. Germline assignment: CDR1 MRHNA and CDR2 SNTAGT. The CDR3 loop reads CASSEEDRYNEQFF. For the CDR3, the DNA is TGTGCCAGCAGTGAGGAGGATAGATACAATGAGCAGTTCTTC.

V and J are TRBV9 and TRBJ2-2; D is perhaps TRBD2 (5 bases). This CDR3 contains 15 residues. Germline V gene sequence: CDR1 SGDLS, CDR2 YYNGEE. The V and J ends lost 1 base and 7 bases respectively, with 14 bases between them. In nucleotides, the CDR3 is TGTGCCAGCAGCGTAAGAGAGGGAAGGAACGGGGAGCTGTTTTTT. Amino acids: CASSVREGRNGELFF. The complete variable domain, with remaining parts taken from reference TRBV9 and TRBJ2-2, reads DSGVTQTPKHLITATGQRVTLRCSPRSGDLSVYWYQQSLDQGLQFLIQYYNGEERAKGNILERFSAQQFPDLHSELNLSSLELGDSALYFCASSVREGRNGELFFGEGSRLTVL.

The rearrangement joins TRBV19 to TRBJ1-5; a possible D gene is TRBD1 (5 bases). Between the trimmed V and J ends, which lost 2 bases and 6 bases, there was a span of 11 bases. This CDR3 comprises 14 residues. The V gene's germline CDR1 is LNHDA and CDR2 SQIVND (reference sequence). The CDR3 protein is CASSIPGYGQPQHF. CDR3 DNA: TGTGCCAGTAGTATACCAGGGTACGGTCAGCCCCAGCATTTT.

The rearrangement joins TRBV4-2 to TRBJ2-5, with 13 bases identical to TRBD2. The CDR3 is made up of 18 amino acids. V lost 4 bases to trimming and J lost 5 bases; unmatched junction nucleotides: 13. The V gene's germline CDR1 is LGHNA and CDR2 YNFKEQ. CDR3 sequence (DNA): TGTGCCAGCAGCCCGCGGACTAGCGGGAGAATGTGGGGCGAGACCCAGTACTTC. It specifies CASSPRTSGRMWGETQYF.

The rearrangement links TRBV5-1 to TRBJ2-3; 7 nucleotides line up with TRBD2. The germline gives CDR1 SGHRS, CDR2 YFSETQ. The ends lost 0 bases at V and 3 bases at J; junction bases unmatched: 4. This CDR3 has 15 residues. The chain's CDR3 is CASSLAAGETDTQYF. DNA of the CDR3: TGCGCCAGCAGCTTGGCCGCGGGAGAGACAGATACGCAGTATTTT.

V gene TRBV7-6 combines with J gene TRBJ2-5; possibly TRBD1 for D (6 bases). V was pared by 5 bases and J by 5 bases, with 12 bases between. Germline V gene data show CDR1 as SGHVS and CDR2 as FNYEAQ. The CDR3 covers 13 residues. CDR3 nucleotides: TGTGCCAGCAGCCTGGGACATTTCGAGACCCAGTACTTC. Amino acid sequence: CASSLGHFETQYF.

The chain is built from TRBV11-3 and TRBJ1-3, with 7 bases identical to TRBD1. Losses at the gene ends were 6 bases for V and 6 bases for J; bases not matched to a gene: 11. Germline V gene lookup returns CDR1 SGHNT and CDR2 YENEEA. The CDR3 sequence is 15 residues long. The CDR3 DNA is TGTGCCAGCAGTATAGAGGGGGCCGGAATAAACACCATATATTTT. Residues: CASSIEGAGINTIYF.

This clone was counted a few times. This chain uses TRBV10-3 with TRBJ1-1; D unresolved. Germline V gene lookup returns CDR1 ENHRY and CDR2 SYGVKD. V lost 0 bases to trimming and J lost 0 bases, with 8 bases between them. The CDR3 length is 15 residues. DNA of the CDR3: TGTGCCATCAGTGAGTCTCAGGACTTGAACACTGAAGCTTTCTTT. Residues: CAISESQDLNTEAFF.

In its sample, this clone was seen once. V gene TRBV6-5 combines with J gene TRBJ1-1, with a weak D call TRBD1 (6 bases). Trimming stripped 0 bases from V and 1 base from J, with 6 bases between. CDR3 length: 14 amino acids. From germline, CDR1 is MNHEY and CDR2 SVGAGI. The CDR3 is CASSYSQGNTEAFF. The CDR3 bases are TGTGCCAGCAGTTACTCACAGGGGAACACTGAAGCTTTCTTT.

The chain recombines TRBV5-1 with TRBJ1-5; TRBD1 agrees at 9 bases. Looked up from germline, CDR1 is SGHRS and CDR2 is YFSETQ. The CDR3 consists of 13 residues. J lost 8 bases, V lost 3 bases, and 3 bases had no gene match. For the CDR3, the DNA is TGCGCCAGCAGCTCGGACAGGGGTAAGCCCCAGCATTTT. It codes for CASSSDRGKPQHF.

The chain links TRBV3-1 (or the pseudogene TRBV3-2) to TRBJ2-7; D possibly corresponds to TRBD1 (6 bases). V lost 0 bases to trimming and J lost 3 bases, with 18 bases between them. The CDR3 loop spans 17 amino acids. Germline V gene sequence: CDR1 LGHDT, CDR2 YNNKEL (reference sequence). CDR3 in amino acids: CASSQDGTRDIFYEQYV. Here the CDR3 DNA reads TGTGCCAGCAGCCAAGACGGGACCCGGGACATCTTCTACGAGCAGTACGTC.

The chain employs TRBV18 and TRBJ2-7; 7 bases map to TRBD2. The length of the CDR3 is 14 residues. CDR1 and CDR2 (germline): KGHSH, LQKENI. Trimming took 3 bases from V and 3 from J; bases not matched to a gene: 5. The CDR3 loop is CASSPGRQNYEQYF. Here the CDR3 DNA reads TGTGCCAGCTCACCCGGGAGGCAGAACTACGAGCAGTACTTC.